The entry that follows covers one TCR beta chain sequence. As yet, its antigen is unknown. Time point: baseline pretreatment blood. The treatment was: 15 Gy SBRT to primary tumor, nephrectomy 4 weeks later. Clear cell pathology was present in this patient's renal cell carcinoma. These data belong to a study of radiation and T cells in renal cell carcinoma. Overall study context: Nephrectomy followed 15 Gy stereotactic body radiation by 4 weeks. Findings of the study overall: In blood, top tumor clones expanded by 2 weeks, shrinking by 4.

TCRdb keeps only in-frame clones here, not all; method: immunoSEQ multiplex PCR. Of roughly 100,000 clones listed, about four fifths are singletons. The CDR3 has 19 amino acids. Germline-derived CDR1 and CDR2 are SGHTA and FQGNSA. The junction had 14 bases not matched to a gene; V was cut back by 2 bases and J by 1 base. The chain has TRBV7-2 and TRBJ2-7; 10 bases are a match to TRBD2. Sequencing used blood, obtained from a patient whose treatment included radiotherapy and nephrectomy. The receptor was derived from a man aged 60 to 75 with renal cell carcinoma. CDR3 coding DNA: TGTGCCAGCAGCTTAAGTTTATTGAGGCTAGCGGGAGTTTCCTACGAGCAGTACTTC. Amino acid sequence: CASSLSLLRLAGVSYEQYF.